A single sample is the source of the 24 T cell receptor beta chains below, sequenced in a study of blood T cell repertoires in COVID-19. Produced via immunoSEQ multiplex PCR; TCRdb's table is partial and in-frame only. The table lists around 120,000 clones, about three quarters of them singletons. Sequences were obtained from peripheral blood. These receptors came from a man older than 75 with acute or convalescent COVID-19.

In this sample, this clone turned up once. The chain has TRBV6-2 or TRBV6-3 and TRBJ1-2; 9 bases agree with TRBD1. Per germline, CDR1 MNHEY and CDR2 SVGEGT. The CDR3 sequence is 16 residues long. Trimming removed 5 bases from V and 4 bases from J; junction bases left unmatched: 11. The CDR3 region is CASSPPGQGSFYGYTF. CDR3 nucleotides: TGTGCCAGCAGTCCCCCGGGACAGGGAAGTTTCTATGGCTACACCTTC.

V usage is TRBV7-2 and J usage is TRBJ2-7; the D gene is possibly TRBD2 (5 bases). This CDR3 has 19 amino acids. V lost 6 bases and J lost 0, with 27 bases in between. CDR1 and CDR2 (germline): SGHTA, FQGNSA. The CDR3 is CASSLTRWAERPSSYEQYF. The CDR3 nucleotides are TGTGCCAGCAGTTTAACTCGCTGGGCGGAGCGGCCGAGCTCCTACGAGCAGTACTTC.

The chain combines TRBV24-1 with TRBJ2-3; weak D call: TRBD2 (5 bases). V was pared by 10 bases and J by 3 bases, with 19 bases between. The germline CDR1 and CDR2 sequences are KGHDR and SFDVKD. The CDR3 extends over 15 amino acids. CDR3 sequence (DNA): TGTGCCACGTCGGAAGGCGGACTTTGGACAGATACGCAGTATTTT. Translated: CATSEGGLWTDTQYF.

V and J are TRBV12-3 or TRBV12-4 and TRBJ1-6; D ambiguous. The V gene lost 3 bases and the J gene lost 7 bases, with 4 bases spanning the gap. CDR3 size: 12 residues. The CDR3: CASSFPNSPLHF. The CDR3 nucleotides read TGTGCCAGCAGTTTTCCGAATTCACCCCTCCACTTT.

The sample holds many counts of this clone. The rearrangement uses TRBV5-4 and TRBJ2-6; unclear D gene. Germline values: CDR1 SGHNT, CDR2 YYREEE (reference sequence). Deletions cut 2 bases from V and 4 bases from J, with 10 bases between. The CDR3 is 15 residues long. The CDR3 nucleotides read TGTGCCAGCAGCTTTGTGGCACAGGGGGCCAACGTCCTGACTTTC. Its translation: CASSFVAQGANVLTF. The entire variable domain, with the rest obtained from reference TRBV5-4 and TRBJ2-6, is as follows: ETGVTQSPTHLIKTRGQQVTLRCSSQSGHNTVSWYQQALGQGPQFIFQYYREEENGRGNFPPRFSGLQFPNYSSELNVNALELDDSALYLCASSFVAQGANVLTFGAGSRLTVL.

V usage is TRBV30 and J usage is TRBJ1-1; weak D call: TRBD1 (5 bases). Trimming cost V 1 base and J 6 bases, with 12 bases left between them. Germline V lookup: CDR1 GTSNPN, CDR2 SVGIG (reference sequence). The CDR3 is 13 residues long. CDR3 DNA sequence: TGTGCCTGGAGTGGCGGGGGGGGTCCTGAAGCTTTCTTT. It translates to CAWSGGGGPEAFF.

The rearrangement uses TRBV19 and TRBJ1-1; tentatively, D is TRBD1 (6 bases). The CDR3 contains 13 residues. The germline CDR1 and CDR2 sequences are LNHDA and SQIVND (reference sequence). V was clipped by 4 bases and J by 6 bases, with 12 bases between them. CDR3 coding DNA: TGTGCCAGTAGTACCCCCAGGGGCGCTGAAGCTTTCTTT. This encodes CASSTPRGAEAFF.

The chain combines TRBV28 with TRBJ1-5; 7 bases fit TRBD1. There are 15 residues in the CDR3. Trimming cost V 1 base and J 11 bases; bases outside gene matches: 11. Looked up from germline, CDR1 is MDHEN and CDR2 is SYDVKM. This chain's CDR3 is CASSLSQAGGGAQHF. The DNA for the CDR3 is TGTGCCAGCAGTTTATCCCAGGCAGGGGGAGGTGCCCAGCATTTT.

The CDR3 DNA reads as TGTGCCAGCAGCGTACAGGGGGCGGCTGCCGGGGAGCTGTTTTTT. This sequence encodes CASSVQGAAAGELFF. V is TRBV9 and J is TRBJ2-2, with 8 bases that match TRBD1. CDR3 size: 15 residues. Trimming removed 1 base from V and 6 bases from J; junction bases left unmatched: 5. In germline, CDR1 is SGDLS, CDR2 YYNGEE.

This clone was recorded a few times. This chain connects TRBV6-5 to TRBJ1-2, with D maybe TRBD1 (6 bases). The CDR3 has 13 residues. Trimming removed 3 bases from V and 7 bases from J, with 12 bases in between. The germline V gene encodes CDR1 MNHEY and CDR2 SVGAGI. The CDR3 is CASSYLGAGGYTF. The CDR3 nucleotides read TGTGCCAGCAGTTATCTGGGGGCGGGTGGCTACACCTTC.

This clone was picked up one time. The chain uses TRBV10-3 and TRBJ1-2; D is ambiguous. This CDR3 has 11 amino acids. Germline loops: CDR1 ENHRY, CDR2 SYGVKD. V lost 4 bases and J lost 8, with 8 bases in between. The CDR3 sequence is CAISVPGGYTF. The CDR3 nucleotides are TGTGCCATCAGTGTACCGGGGGGCTACACCTTC.

This sequence joins TRBV20-1 and TRBJ2-5, with a possible D match to TRBD2 (5 bases). Trimming removed 3 bases from V and 5 bases from J, with 16 bases in between. Germline CDR1 is DFQATT and CDR2 is SNEGSKA (reference sequence). CDR3 length: 14 amino acids. CDR3 DNA sequence: TGCAGTGCTAGTAAGACGGGGAAGTCGGAGACCCAGTACTTC. It codes for CSASKTGKSETQYF.

The V call is TRBV5-5, the J call TRBJ2-7; possibly TRBD2 for D (5 bases). Germline V lookup: CDR1 SGHKS, CDR2 YYEKEE (reference sequence). V was trimmed by 2 bases and J by 5 bases, leaving 8 bases between them. This CDR3 region has 12 residues. CDR3 DNA sequence: TGTGCCAGCAGCTTTTTGGAGGACGAGCAGTACTTC. Translation gives CASSFLEDEQYF.

This clone was counted a few times. The V gene is TRBV18, the J gene TRBJ2-1; no clear D. The CDR3 is 13 residues long. The germline V gene has CDR1 KGHSH and CDR2 LQKENI. Between the trimmed V and J ends, which lost 7 bases and 4 bases, there was a span of 11 bases. The CDR3 loop reads CASCRALYNEQFF. CDR3 DNA sequence: TGTGCCAGCTGTCGAGCCTTATACAATGAGCAGTTCTTC. Together with reference TRBV18 and TRBJ2-1, the CDR3 gives the full variable domain: NAGVMQNPRHLVRRRGQEARLRCSPMKGHSHVYWYRQLPEEGLKFMVYLQKENIIDESGMPKERFSAEFPKEGPSILRIQQVVRGDSAAYFCASCRALYNEQFFGPGTRLTVL.

As for this clone: Sequence at one end of the junction differs from germline and may be a read error. DNA of the CDR3: TGCAGCGCTGAACAGGGGAAGGGAAATGGCTACACCTTC. It specifies CSAEQGKGNGYTF. This chain connects TRBV29-1 to TRBJ1-2, with TRBD1 matching over 7 bases. This CDR3 comprises 13 residues. In germline, CDR1 is SQVTM, CDR2 ANQGSEA.

This sequence joins TRBV12-3 or TRBV12-4 and TRBJ1-6; D may be TRBD1 (5 bases). The CDR3 runs to 13 residues. V lost 5 bases, J lost 8 bases, and 10 bases lay in between. CDR3 amino acids: CASSPSTDSPLHF. The CDR3 coding sequence is TGTGCCAGCAGTCCCTCGACAGATTCACCCCTCCACTTT.

A few counts support this clone. The rearrangement links TRBV5-6 to TRBJ1-4; perhaps TRBD1 as D (5 bases). This CDR3 spans 14 amino acids. V lost 3 bases, J lost 8 bases, and 14 bases lay in between. From germline, CDR1 is SGHDT and CDR2 YYEEEE. The DNA of the CDR3 is TGTGCCAGCAGCTCGTACGGGGGGAGAGAAAAACTGTTTTTT. It encodes CASSSYGGREKLFF.

In this sample, this clone turned up a few times. V gene TRBV6-2 or TRBV6-3 combines with J gene TRBJ2-7; 11 nucleotides line up with TRBD2. The CDR3 covers 17 residues. Unmatched junction bases numbered 14, after V lost 6 bases and J lost 4 bases. Germline CDR1 MNHEY, CDR2 SVGEGT. The CDR3 loop is CASSNPQSTSGSYEQYF. CDR3 sequence (DNA): TGTGCCAGCAGCAACCCCCAATCAACTAGCGGGAGTTACGAGCAGTACTTC.

The chain couples TRBV2 to TRBJ2-5, with 11 bases identical to TRBD1. The CDR3 runs to 17 residues. V lost 2 bases to trimming and J lost 4 bases; unmatched junction nucleotides: 9. Germline values: CDR1 SNHLY, CDR2 FYNNEI. The CDR3 protein is CASSETKGQGGGETQYF. CDR3 DNA: TGTGCCAGCAGTGAAACCAAGGGACAGGGGGGTGGAGAGACCCAGTACTTC.

The chain carries TRBV29-1 and TRBJ2-5; tentative D call: TRBD2 (6 bases). V lost 3 bases to trimming and J lost 5 bases, with 16 bases between them. Germline lookup yields CDR1 SQVTM and CDR2 ANQGSEA. The CDR3 runs to 14 residues. This CDR3 is CSVEVGLGGETQYF. CDR3 DNA: TGCAGCGTTGAGGTCGGACTGGGAGGCGAGACCCAGTACTTC.

V usage is TRBV5-4 and J usage is TRBJ1-2, with 7 bases matching TRBD1. CDR1 SGHNT and CDR2 YYREEE come from the germline V gene (reference sequence). With V trimmed by 2 bases and J by 2 bases, 3 bases remained unmatched. The length of the CDR3 is 14 residues. The CDR3 here is CASSLNRGNYGYTF. DNA for the CDR3: TGTGCCAGCAGCTTAAACAGGGGCAACTATGGCTACACCTTC.

The V gene is TRBV7-9, the J gene TRBJ2-2, with D unresolved. The V gene's germline CDR1 is SEHNR and CDR2 FQNEAQ (reference sequence). Trimming took off 1 base at V and 5 bases at J, with 5 bases between the two ends. The CDR3 contains 13 residues. The CDR3 nucleotides read TGTGCCAGCAGCTTAGACTTGACCGGGGAGCTGTTTTTT. Amino acids: CASSLDLTGELFF.

The chain's CDR3 is CASRSERGTDPSGYTF. CDR3 sequence (DNA): TGTGCAAGTCGCTCGGAAAGGGGCACGGATCCAAGCGGCTACACCTTC. This chain links TRBV12-2 with TRBJ1-2; the table calls TRBD1, which could not be checked here. TRBV12-2 is shown as a pseudogene. The CDR3 spans 16 residues.

The gene calls are TRBV29-1 and TRBJ2-1; TRBD2 agrees at 11 bases. Trimming removed 3 bases from V and 0 bases from J; junction bases left unmatched: 7. There are 17 residues in the CDR3. Looked up from germline, CDR1 is SQVTM and CDR2 is ANQGSEA. CDR3 in amino acids: CSVDGTSGTSSYNEQFF. The CDR3 DNA reads as TGCAGCGTTGACGGGACTAGCGGAACAAGCTCCTACAATGAGCAGTTCTTC.